These 2 T cell receptor beta chains came from one sample sequenced in a study of tissue T cells after allogeneic stem cell transplantation. Measured with immunoSEQ multiplex PCR; TCRdb has only the in-frame clones, and not every one. Of some 22,000 clones listed, over 60% are singletons. Sample: spleen. All receptors come from a female BALB/c mouse in good health. This mouse strain has H2-d as its MHC haplotype.

There are a few counts of this clone. The genes are named according to mouse. The read finishes 1 residue shy of the CDR3 end, and the germline J gene is used to complete it. V and J are TRBV14 and TRBJ2-7, with 12 positions matching TRBD2. The germline V gene encodes CDR1 SGHDT and CDR2 FRDEAV. The CDR3 contains 13 residues. V shed 5 bases, J shed 9 bases, and the junction held 6 bases outside the gene matches. Incomplete CDR3 DNA: TGTGCCAGCAGCCGGGGACTGGGGGGAGGACAGTAC. Translating gives CASSRGLGGGQY. The CDR3 in its entirety is CASSRGLGGGQYF.

Comment on this clone: Here the gene names and germline are mouse. The read terminates 1 residue before the CDR3 end, so the remaining end is supplied by the germline J gene. The rearrangement uses TRBV2 and TRBJ2-5, with 12 bases lining up with TRBD2. From germline, CDR1 is LGHNA and CDR2 YSYQKL. There are 16 residues in the CDR3. V gave up 0 bases and J gave up 2 bases; unmatched junction bases: 0. CDR3 loop: CASSQEDWGGQDTQYF. Partial CDR3 DNA: TGTGCCAGCAGCCAAGAGGACTGGGGGGGCCAAGACACCCAGTAC.